Listed below are T cell receptor beta chains from one sample, sequenced in a study of T cells after yellow fever vaccination. TCRdb re-called the 5' RACE reads through MiXCR, storing one row per CDR3 protein. The sample records 300,000 to 350,000 distinct CDR3 sequences, around 4.1% being singletons. The material sequenced was PBMCs, taken 5 days after the yellow fever booster vaccination. These receptors originate from a man younger than 35 who received the YFV17D yellow fever vaccine. CDR3s include the opening cysteine and the closing phenylalanine or tryptophan. Fields, in order: J gene, V gene, clone size, D gene, CDR3 DNA, CDR3 protein. The D gene is left open where the match is weak. Clone sizes are given selectively: once, few, many, or a class where the clone is expanded.

j_call: TRBJ1-2; v_call: TRBV6-5; clone_size: -; d_call: TRBD1; cdr3_nt: TGTGCCAGCAGTTACTCCTGGGACCCCGGACGAGGACAGGGCATGAACTATGGCTACACCTTC; cdr3_aa: CASSYSWDPGRGQGMNYGYTF
j_call: TRBJ1-6; v_call: TRBV25-1; clone_size: -; d_call: -; cdr3_nt: TGTGCCAGCTCCCCCCGGGTGGAATCACCCCTCCACTTT; cdr3_aa: CASSPRVESPLHF
j_call: TRBJ2-1; v_call: TRBV7-8; clone_size: many; d_call: -; cdr3_nt: TGTGCCAGCAGCTTAGCGCAGGGGGGGATTGAGGGCAATGAGCAGTTCTTC; cdr3_aa: CASSLAQGGIEGNEQFF
j_call: TRBJ1-6; v_call: TRBV6-2/TRBV6-3; clone_size: -; d_call: -; cdr3_nt: TGTGCCAGCAGTTATTGGAGTGATTCACCCCTCCACTTT; cdr3_aa: CASSYWSDSPLHF
j_call: TRBJ2-7; v_call: TRBV7-7; clone_size: many; d_call: TRBD2; cdr3_nt: TGTGCCAGCAGCCCGGGACTAGCGCAGACCTACGAGCAGTACTTC; cdr3_aa: CASSPGLAQTYEQYF
j_call: TRBJ2-1; v_call: TRBV11-3; clone_size: few; d_call: TRBD2; cdr3_nt: TGTGCCAGCAGCCCCCGGACTAGCGGCGCCCACAATGAGCAGTTCTTC; cdr3_aa: CASSPRTSGAHNEQFF
j_call: TRBJ2-5; v_call: TRBV7-2; clone_size: many; d_call: -; cdr3_nt: TGTGCCAGCAGCACAGGGCGAGAGACCCAGTACTTC; cdr3_aa: CASSTGRETQYF
j_call: TRBJ2-7; v_call: TRBV6-2/TRBV6-3; clone_size: -; d_call: -; cdr3_nt: TGTGCCAGCAGTTACCGCCGACACGCGGGTTCCTACGAGCAGTACTTC; cdr3_aa: CASSYRRHAGSYEQYF
j_call: TRBJ2-1; v_call: TRBV7-6; clone_size: many; d_call: -; cdr3_nt: TGTGCCAGCAGCTTAAGTCCGGGGGGCGGCGATGAGCAGTTCTTC; cdr3_aa: CASSLSPGGGDEQFF
j_call: TRBJ1-1; v_call: TRBV29-1; clone_size: few; d_call: -; cdr3_nt: TGCAGCGTTGGTGCCGGGGCCCTGAACACTGAAGCTTTCTTT; cdr3_aa: CSVGAGALNTEAFF
j_call: TRBJ1-4; v_call: TRBV4-1; clone_size: many; d_call: -; cdr3_nt: TGCGCCAGCAGCCAAGAATGGGGGGTCGGTGAAAAACTGTTTTTT; cdr3_aa: CASSQEWGVGEKLFF
j_call: TRBJ1-1; v_call: TRBV12-5; clone_size: -; d_call: TRBD1; cdr3_nt: TGTGCTAGTGGTGTGGGACAGGGAGACACTGAAGCTTTCTTT; cdr3_aa: CASGVGQGDTEAFF
j_call: TRBJ1-5; v_call: TRBV15; clone_size: few; d_call: TRBD1; cdr3_nt: TGTGCCACCAGCAGACTTAGGACAGGGGGAAGTGTACCCCAGCATTTT; cdr3_aa: CATSRLRTGGSVPQHF
j_call: TRBJ2-7; v_call: TRBV20-1; clone_size: many; d_call: TRBD1; cdr3_nt: TGCAGTGCTGTCCACGACAGGGGGCGGTCCGAGCAGTACTTC; cdr3_aa: CSAVHDRGRSEQYF
j_call: TRBJ2-7; v_call: TRBV5-1; clone_size: many; d_call: -; cdr3_nt: TGCGCCAGCAGCTTGGGTTCGGAGACCTACGAGCAGTACTTC; cdr3_aa: CASSLGSETYEQYF
j_call: TRBJ1-1; v_call: TRBV29-1; clone_size: -; d_call: -; cdr3_nt: TGCAGCGTTGTGGACAGCTTGAACACTGAAGCTTTCTTT; cdr3_aa: CSVVDSLNTEAFF
j_call: TRBJ2-1; v_call: TRBV9; clone_size: -; d_call: TRBD2; cdr3_nt: TGTGCCAGCAGCTCCGGGGGGGGTGGGGGCCCTGCCCGGTACAATGAGCAGTTCTTC; cdr3_aa: CASSSGGGGGPARYNEQFF
j_call: TRBJ2-5; v_call: TRBV7-2; clone_size: -; d_call: TRBD1; cdr3_nt: TGTGCCAGCAGCTTAGTCAACCAGGGGGCAGAGACCCAGTACTTC; cdr3_aa: CASSLVNQGAETQYF
j_call: TRBJ1-1; v_call: TRBV12-3/TRBV12-4; clone_size: few; d_call: TRBD1; cdr3_nt: TGTGCCAGCAGTTTAGTATGGGGGGACAGAGCTGAAGCTTTCTTT; cdr3_aa: CASSLVWGDRAEAFF
j_call: TRBJ2-5; v_call: TRBV4-1; clone_size: -; d_call: TRBD1; cdr3_nt: TGCGCCAGCAGCCAAGATAGAGCGGGACAGGGGAAAGAGACCCAGTACTTC; cdr3_aa: CASSQDRAGQGKETQYF
j_call: TRBJ2-2; v_call: TRBV9; clone_size: few; d_call: -; cdr3_nt: TGTGCCAGCAGCGTCCTGGGGGGCGGGGAGCTGTTTTTT; cdr3_aa: CASSVLGGGELFF
j_call: TRBJ1-4; v_call: TRBV5-4; clone_size: few; d_call: TRBD1; cdr3_nt: TGTGCCAGCAGCAATCAGGGGGCAGGTGAAAAACTGTTTTTT; cdr3_aa: CASSNQGAGEKLFF
j_call: TRBJ2-2; v_call: TRBV5-1; clone_size: many; d_call: TRBD1; cdr3_nt: TGCGCCAGCAGCTTGAGGCAACAGGGGGCGAACACCGGGGAGCTGTTTTTT; cdr3_aa: CASSLRQQGANTGELFF
j_call: TRBJ2-2; v_call: TRBV6-5; clone_size: many; d_call: -; cdr3_nt: TGTGCCAGCAGTCCAACCCCGAGGTTTAACACCGGGGAGCTGTTTTTT; cdr3_aa: CASSPTPRFNTGELFF
j_call: TRBJ2-2; v_call: TRBV15; clone_size: few; d_call: -; cdr3_nt: TGTGCCACGGGCAGGTGGACAGTGAACACCGGGGAGCTGTTTTTT; cdr3_aa: CATGRWTVNTGELFF
j_call: TRBJ2-3; v_call: TRBV4-3; clone_size: few; d_call: TRBD2; cdr3_nt: TGCGCCAGCAGCAGATTCGCGGCGGGGGAAGGCACAGATACGCAGTATTTT; cdr3_aa: CASSRFAAGEGTDTQYF
j_call: TRBJ2-1; v_call: TRBV27; clone_size: few; d_call: -; cdr3_nt: TGTGCCAGCAGACCGGGACTTAGCTCCTACAATGAGCAGTTCTTC; cdr3_aa: CASRPGLSSYNEQFF
j_call: TRBJ2-1; v_call: TRBV10-3; clone_size: few; d_call: -; cdr3_nt: TGTGCCATCAGTACCCTTACCTACAATGAGCAGTTCTTC; cdr3_aa: CAISTLTYNEQFF